This paragraph reports one T cell receptor beta chain. Its target is unknown. The data stem from a study of regulatory dendritic cells for organ transplantation. Overall study: Monocytes received vitamin D3 on days 0 and 4, IL-10 on day 4. Study-wide results and caveats: Regulatory dendritic cells appeared to expand memory CD8+ clones less than mature ones.

Data came from immunoSEQ multiplex PCR; TCRdb stores just in-frame clones and leaves some out. The data contain about 18,000 clones, 70% to 85% of them singletons. CFSE-labeled sorted T cells met regulatory or mature dendritic cells for 5 days. The CDR3 contains 15 residues. Trimming took off 3 bases at V and 1 base at J, with 12 bases between the two ends. The germline gives CDR1 MDHEN, CDR2 SYDVKM. The genes are TRBV28 and TRBJ1-1; D possibly corresponds to TRBD1 (6 bases). The source material was memory CD4+ T cells from blood cultured with regulatory dendritic cells. Subset of the sample: CD45RO+ memory T cells. The sequence was obtained from a human donor in good health. This CDR3 reads CASSFWGRGNTEAFF. The CDR3 region has the DNA TGTGCCAGCAGTTTTTGGGGGCGGGGGAACACTGAAGCTTTCTTT.